This T cell receptor beta chain stems from a study of T cell repertoires in cytomegalovirus infection (dated by TCRdb to between 2018 and 2021). Concerning the study at large: The peptide stimulations were aimed at well-studied HLA-B-restricted epitopes as well as recently identified HLA-C-restricted CMV epitopes, whose presentation resists viral immunomodulation. Because public TCR beta signatures pointed to carriage of CMV infection together with the matching HLA type, the HLA type of each donor mattered for the analysis. On the study overall, not on this receptor specifically: Cumulative frequency of public TCR beta family members discriminated carriers of CMV infection plus the relevant HLA type in this cohort and an independent roughly 320-donor cohort. The ex vivo response was dominated by HLA-C-restricted CMV-specific TCR beta clonotypes, which also provided the single most frequent clonotype in two of eight donors.

Sequencer: Illumina HiSeq 1500. TCRdb trimmed public reads at Q25 via fastp, called clones via MiXCR and kept in-frame beta chains. When rows share a CDR3 protein, they turn into one entry using the most common DNA and genes. For this sample there are about 920,000 distinct CDR3 sequences; around 30% appear just once. The top ten clones comprise roughly an eighth of the sample. Including the terminal cysteine and phenylalanine, the CDR3 comprises 15 residues. CDR3 DNA only is kept here, 45 bases in frame from base 1. The germline V gene gives CDR1 as ENHRY and CDR2 as SYGVKD. Trimming leaves V shorter by 2 bases and J shorter by 7 bases, with the junction holding 7 bases beyond the gene matches. The meaning of the sample's treatment or condition label: in vitro stimulation with specific CMV peptide epitopes to enrich CMV-specific T cells. This clonotype is a singleton in its sample. What antigen it recognizes has not been identified. Qualities for individual bases were not recorded, and no much larger clone is one base off. A single read constitutes weak evidence.

The rearranged chain carries TRBV10-3 and TRBJ1-5; 8 nucleotides in the junction match TRBD1. The sequence derives from a human donor in good health (CMV status not recorded). Some clones in this sample may be carry-over from other donors' samples. This specimen consisted of cultured CD8+ T cells from PBMCs, obtained from culture after CMV antigen stimulation. The CDR3 has the sequence CAISERGQDIQPQHF. The DNA reads as follows: TGTGCCATCAGTGAGAGGGGACAGGACATCCAGCCCCAGCATTTT.